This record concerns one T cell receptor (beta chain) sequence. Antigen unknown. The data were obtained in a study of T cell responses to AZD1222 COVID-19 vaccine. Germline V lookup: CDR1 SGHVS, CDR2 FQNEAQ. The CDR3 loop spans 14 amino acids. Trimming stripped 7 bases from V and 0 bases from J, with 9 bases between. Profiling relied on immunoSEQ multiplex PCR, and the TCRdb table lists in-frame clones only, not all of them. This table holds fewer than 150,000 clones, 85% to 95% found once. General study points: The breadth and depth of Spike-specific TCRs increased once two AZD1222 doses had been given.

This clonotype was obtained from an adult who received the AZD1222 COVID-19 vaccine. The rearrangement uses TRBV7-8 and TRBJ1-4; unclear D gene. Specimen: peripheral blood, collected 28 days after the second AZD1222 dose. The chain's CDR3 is CASMATTTNEKLFF. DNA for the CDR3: TGTGCCAGCATGGCAACTACAACTAATGAAAAACTGTTTTTT.